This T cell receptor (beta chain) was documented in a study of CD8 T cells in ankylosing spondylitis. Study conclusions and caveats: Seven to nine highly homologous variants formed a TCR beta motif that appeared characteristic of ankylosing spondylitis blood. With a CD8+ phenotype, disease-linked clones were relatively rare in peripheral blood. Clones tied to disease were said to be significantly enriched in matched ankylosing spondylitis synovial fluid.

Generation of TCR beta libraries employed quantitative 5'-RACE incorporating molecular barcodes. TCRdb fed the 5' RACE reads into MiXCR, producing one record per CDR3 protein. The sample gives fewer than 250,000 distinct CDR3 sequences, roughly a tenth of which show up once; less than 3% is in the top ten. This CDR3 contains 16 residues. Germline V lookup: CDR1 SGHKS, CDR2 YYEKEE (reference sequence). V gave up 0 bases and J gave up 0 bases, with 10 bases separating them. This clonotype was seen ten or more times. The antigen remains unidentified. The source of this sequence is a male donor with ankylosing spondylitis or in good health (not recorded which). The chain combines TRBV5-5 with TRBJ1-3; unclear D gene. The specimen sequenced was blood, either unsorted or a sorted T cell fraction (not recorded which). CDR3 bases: TGTGCCAGCAGCTTGGATCGGGCCTTCTCTGGAAACACCATATATTTT. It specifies CASSLDRAFSGNTIYF.